This T cell receptor (beta chain) stems from a study of T cell repertoires in cytomegalovirus infection. Study context: A matching HLA type, together with CMV infection, was signaled by public TCR beta signatures.

TCRdb analysed the reads with MiXCR anew, one entry per CDR3 protein. The sample records under 350,000 distinct CDR3 sequences, 9.5% being singletons. Study outcomes and limitations: Cumulative frequency (of public TCR beta family members) identified carriers of CMV plus the relevant HLA.

This CDR3 has 13 residues. Per germline, CDR1 GTSNPN and CDR2 SVGIG (reference sequence). The V gene lost 4 bases and the J gene lost 6 bases, with 13 bases spanning the gap. This clonotype occurred many times. The antigen is not known. The TCR comes from a human donor in good health (CMV status not recorded). Some clones in this sample may be carry-over from other donors' samples. The chain employs TRBV30 and TRBJ2-1, with D possibly TRBD2 on 5 matching bases. The sequenced sample was PBMCs. CDR3 residues: CAWTRGSGNEQFF. DNA of the CDR3: TGTGCCTGGACTCGAGGGTCAGGCAATGAGCAGTTCTTC.